This passage covers 20 T cell receptor beta chains from one sample sequenced in a study of T cells after yellow fever vaccination. TCRdb re-called the 5' RACE reads through MiXCR, storing one row per CDR3 protein. The sample includes about 400,000 distinct CDR3 sequences, under 7.5% seen only once; the top ten take 15%. This specimen consisted of PBMCs, obtained 5 days after the yellow fever booster vaccination. These receptors were obtained from a man younger than 40 who received the YFV17D yellow fever vaccine.

This clonotype occurred a few times. The rearrangement joins TRBV27 to TRBJ2-1, with 10 bases lining up with TRBD2. V lost 6 bases and J lost 10; bases outside the gene matches: 15. This CDR3 contains 16 residues. Germline CDR1 is MNHEY and CDR2 is SMNVEV (reference sequence). CDR3 nucleotides: TGTGCCAGCAGCAAGGCTCCTAGCGGGGGTGCGGGGGAGCAGTTCTTC. Its translation is CASSKAPSGGAGEQFF.

Only a few counts were recorded for this clonotype. The J gene is TRBJ1-2, the V gene TRBV20-1, with a weak D call TRBD1 (6 bases). The CDR3 runs to 14 residues. Between the trimmed V and J ends, which lost 6 bases and 0 bases, there was a span of 14 bases. Germline V gene lookup returns CDR1 DFQATT and CDR2 SNEGSKA (reference sequence). The CDR3 sequence: CSAEDRLTNYGYTF. CDR3 bases: TGCAGTGCAGAAGACAGGTTAACTAACTATGGCTACACCTTC.

This clonotype was recorded many times. The chain combines TRBV7-2 with TRBJ2-1, with D unresolved. Germline V CDR1 and CDR2: SGHTA, FQGNSA. The CDR3 has 12 residues. V lost 1 base to trimming and J lost 5 bases, with 3 bases between them. The CDR3 nucleotides read TGTGCCAGCAGCTTAGGGCACAATGAGCAGTTCTTC. Translation gives CASSLGHNEQFF.

On this clonotype: Sequence at one end of the junction differs from germline and may be a read error. V gene TRBV18 combines with J gene TRBJ2-1; 9 nucleotides align to TRBD2. CDR3 length: 15 amino acids. Germline V gene sequence: CDR1 KGHSH, CDR2 LQKENI. CDR3 loop: CASSPGVAGEHEQLF. CDR3 in DNA: TGTGCCAGCTCACCCGGGGTAGCGGGAGAGCATGAGCAGCTCTTC. Full variable domain (outside the CDR3, taken from reference TRBV18 and TRBJ2-1): NAGVMQNPRHLVRRRGQEARLRCSPMKGHSHVYWYRQLPEEGLKFMVYLQKENIIDESGMPKERFSAEFPKEGPSILRIQQVVRGDSAAYFCASSPGVAGEHEQLFGPGTRLTVL.

V is TRBV7-2 and J is TRBJ1-4; weak D call: TRBD1 (5 bases). This CDR3 is built from 15 residues. V lost 6 bases and J 3 bases, leaving 14 bases between the germline ends. CDR1 is SGHTA and CDR2 is FQGNSA in the germline V gene. This chain's CDR3 is CASRPSGTANEKLFF. CDR3 nucleotide sequence: TGTGCCAGCAGGCCGAGTGGGACCGCTAATGAAAAACTGTTTTTT.

This clonotype was detected ten times or more. The chain links TRBV27 to TRBJ1-2, with 9 bases that match TRBD1. J gave up 4 bases and V 6 bases, and 12 bases lay outside the gene matches. Germline V gene data show CDR1 as MNHEY and CDR2 as SMNVEV (reference sequence). This CDR3 is built from 16 residues. The CDR3 nucleotides read TGTGCCAGCAGACAAGACACCGGGACAGGGACCTATGGCTACACCTTC. Protein product: CASRQDTGTGTYGYTF.

This clonotype was seen at least ten times. The rearrangement links TRBV12-3 or TRBV12-4 to TRBJ1-2; a weak D match, TRBD1 (5 bases). The V end was cut by 6 bases, the J end by 1 base, with 12 bases between. This CDR3 is 14 amino acids long. The CDR3 spells CASRTGVGNYGYTF. In DNA, the CDR3 is TGTGCCAGCAGAACGGGGGTGGGTAACTATGGCTACACCTTC.

The V and J genes are TRBV5-1 and TRBJ2-3; TRBD2 agrees at 13 bases. After removal of 4 bases from V and 6 bases from J, the junction contained 5 bases not matched to a gene. The CDR3 sequence is 15 residues long. The V gene's germline CDR1 is SGHRS and CDR2 YFSETQ. The CDR3 coding sequence is TGCGCCAGCAGCGAGGGACTAGCGGGGCGGGATACGCAGTATTTT. This gives the protein CASSEGLAGRDTQYF.

This clonotype was counted only a few times. This chain joins TRBV27 and TRBJ1-3; no definite D call. The V gene's germline CDR1 is MNHEY and CDR2 SMNVEV (reference sequence). This CDR3 is 14 amino acids long. V dropped 2 bases and J dropped 4 bases, with 9 bases sitting between them. CDR3 in DNA: TGTGCCAGCAGTTTAAGAGGAGCGGGAAACACCATATATTTT. Its protein is CASSLRGAGNTIYF.

This clonotype was recorded at least ten times. This rearrangement joins TRBV27 to TRBJ2-1; D is possibly TRBD1 (6 bases). The CDR3 runs to 14 residues. The germline gives CDR1 MNHEY, CDR2 SMNVEV (reference sequence). Trimming left V 8 bases short and J 4 bases short, with 15 bases between. CDR3 protein: CASAREGVYNEQFF. The CDR3 DNA reads as TGTGCCAGCGCCAGAGAGGGGGTTTACAATGAGCAGTTCTTC.

This clonotype was seen at least ten times. The chain uses TRBV5-1 and TRBJ1-2; D possibly corresponds to TRBD1 (5 bases). The CDR3 loop spans 13 amino acids. Germline V gene sequence: CDR1 SGHRS, CDR2 YFSETQ. V was cut by 4 bases and J by 10 bases, with 17 bases left in between. The CDR3 reads CASSLLRDDDYTF. In DNA form, the CDR3 reads TGCGCCAGCAGCCTGCTAAGGGACGACGACTACACCTTC.

This clonotype has at least ten counts. The chain employs TRBV20-1 and TRBJ2-1; D is perhaps TRBD2 (6 bases). The CDR3 loop spans 13 amino acids. Looked up from germline, CDR1 is DFQATT and CDR2 is SNEGSKA (reference sequence). The ends were cut back, 3 bases at V and 7 bases at J, with 13 bases in the middle. This CDR3 reads CSASGRRGNEQFF. The CDR3 region has the DNA TGCAGTGCTAGCGGGAGACGGGGTAATGAGCAGTTCTTC.

The chain links TRBV7-2 to TRBJ2-4, with TRBD1 matching over 11 bases. The germline gives CDR1 SGHTA, CDR2 FQGNSA. V shed 5 bases, J shed 5 bases, and the junction held 5 bases outside the gene matches. The CDR3 contains 15 residues. The CDR3 reads CASSIRTGGENIQYF. The CDR3 nucleotides read TGTGCCAGCAGCATAAGGACAGGGGGCGAAAACATTCAGTACTTC.

This clonotype was seen more than once but under ten times. The chain uses TRBV6-1 and TRBJ2-5, with D hard to call. The CDR3 loop spans 13 amino acids. From germline, CDR1 is MNHNS and CDR2 SASEGT. Trimming shortened V by 7 bases and J by 5 bases, and 14 bases separated the two germline ends. The CDR3 DNA follows: TGTGCCAGCACGCCTTCGGTGAGCGAGACCCAGTACTTC. It codes for CASTPSVSETQYF.

This chain joins TRBV7-9 and TRBJ2-1; 10 bases line up with TRBD2. Trimming cost V 4 bases and J 4 bases; bases outside gene matches: 7. Germline-derived CDR1 and CDR2 are SEHNR and FQNEAQ (reference sequence). This CDR3 region has 16 residues. CDR3 DNA sequence: TGTGCCAGCAGCTCAGGACTAGCGGAAAGATACAATGAGCAGTTCTTC. Amino acid sequence: CASSSGLAERYNEQFF.

This clonotype was seen a few times. The chain couples TRBV28 to TRBJ1-3, with 10 bases that match TRBD1. The V segment lost 6 bases and the J segment 0 bases; nucleotides outside the gene matches: 5. The germline CDR1 and CDR2 sequences are MDHEN and SYDVKM. The CDR3 sequence is 16 residues long. CDR3 residues: CASSPGTGVSGNTIYF. CDR3 nucleotides: TGTGCCAGCAGCCCCGGGACAGGGGTCTCTGGAAACACCATATATTTT.

This clonotype was detected ten times or more. This rearrangement joins TRBV19 to TRBJ2-1; D is perhaps TRBD2 (6 bases). CDR3 size: 20 residues. With 4 bases removed from V and 4 bases from J, the gap between germline ends came to 29 bases. Germline CDR1 reads LNHDA; CDR2 reads SQIVND (reference sequence). CDR3 coding DNA: TGTGCCAGTAGTACCAACGATTGGAGAAGGAGGGGAAAGCTTTACAATGAGCAGTTCTTC. It codes for CASSTNDWRRRGKLYNEQFF.

Many counts were recorded for this clonotype. The rearrangement joins TRBV7-8 to TRBJ2-7; TRBD1 is a possible D gene (6 bases). The V end lost 5 bases, the J end lost 1 base, and 12 bases lay between the germline ends. The germline gives CDR1 SGHVS, CDR2 FQNEAQ. CDR3 length equals 14 residues. CDR3 sequence (DNA): TGTGCCAGCAGCAAGGCTACAGGGTCCTACGAGCAGTACTTC. It translates to CASSKATGSYEQYF.

There are many counts of this clonotype. V gene TRBV7-8 combines with J gene TRBJ2-1, with 14 bases aligning to TRBD2. Germline CDR1 reads SGHVS; CDR2 reads FQNEAQ. This CDR3 is 18 amino acids long. With 5 bases clipped from V and 7 bases from J, the junction kept 13 bases outside the gene matches. The CDR3 coding sequence is TGTGCCAGCAGCCCTCATCCTCCGGGACTAGCGGGAGCAAATGAGCAGTTCTTC. This translates into CASSPHPPGLAGANEQFF.

The table lists this clonotype with many counts. This chain uses TRBV15 with TRBJ2-1, with 7 bases matching TRBD1. The V gene end was trimmed by 3 bases and the J gene end by 12 bases; junction bases not matched to a gene: 11. CDR1 is LNHNV and CDR2 is YYDKDF in the germline V gene (reference sequence). This CDR3 comprises 14 residues. CDR3 in amino acids: CATSRGDSRGVQFF. The CDR3 DNA follows: TGTGCCACCAGCAGGGGGGACAGCCGCGGTGTGCAGTTCTTC.